The 7 T cell receptor beta chains given below trace back to one sample, sequenced in a study of regulatory T cells in long-lasting Graves disease. As to time point: persistent/refractory GD, antithyroid drugs over 5 years with positive TRAb. With RNA extracted from PBMCs as input, the TCR library was made. Arm-PCR with iRepertoire HTBI primers amplified the CDR3 regions for these TCR beta libraries. Via MiXCR, TCRdb re-called the multiplex PCR reads, giving one row per CDR3 protein. The table includes about 290,000 distinct CDR3 sequences, roughly a fifth detected once. Sequencing was performed on peripheral blood mononuclear cells (PBMCs), taken when the disease was refractory, from a patient treated with antithyroid drugs. These receptors were obtained from a female donor with Graves disease.

The chain combines TRBV5-1 with TRBJ2-5, with D unclear. Germline CDR1 is SGHRS and CDR2 is YFSETQ. Trimming pared 2 bases from V and 3 bases from J, leaving 11 bases between. The CDR3 spans 14 residues. CDR3 sequence reads: CASSFHPEEETQYF. CDR3 in DNA: TGCGCCAGCAGCTTTCATCCAGAAGAAGAGACCCAGTACTTC. The full variable domain, in which reference TRBV5-1 and TRBJ2-5 provide the parts outside the CDR3, is KAGVTQTPRYLIKTRGQQVTLSCSPISGHRSVSWYQQTPGQGLQFLFEYFSETQRNKGNFPGRFSGRQFSNSRSEMNVSTLELGDSALYLCASSFHPEEETQYFGPGTRLLVL.

Many counts were recorded for this clonotype. In DNA, the CDR3 is TGTGCCTGGAGTCGCGCCGTCGCGGGGAATGAAAAACTGTTTTTT. Encoded protein: CAWSRAVAGNEKLFF. The chain is built from TRBV30 and TRBJ1-4; D gene unclear. Germline-derived CDR1 and CDR2 are GTSNPN and SVGIG (reference sequence). The CDR3 totals 15 residues. V gave up 2 bases and J gave up 5 bases, with 15 bases separating them.

The chain is built from TRBV7-9 and TRBJ2-5, with D perhaps matching TRBD2 (5 bases). Germline V gene lookup returns CDR1 SEHNR and CDR2 FQNEAQ (reference sequence). The CDR3 totals 16 residues. The V and J ends lost 5 bases and 5 bases respectively, with 21 bases between them. The CDR3 protein is CASSPPGGLPQETQYF. The DNA for the CDR3 is TGTGCCAGCAGCCCCCCAGGCGGGCTTCCCCAGGAGACCCAGTACTTC.

This clonotype has just a few counts. The rearrangement uses TRBV7-6 and TRBJ2-5, with D tentatively TRBD2 (6 bases). V was cut by 1 base and J by 4 bases, with 16 bases left in between. Germline V gene data show CDR1 as SGHVS and CDR2 as FNYEAQ. The CDR3 extends over 16 amino acids. This CDR3 is CASSLVSWLASETQYF. CDR3 DNA: TGTGCCAGCAGCTTAGTGAGTTGGCTAGCGTCAGAGACCCAGTACTTC.

The rearrangement links TRBV6-1 to TRBJ2-7; D uncertain. The CDR3 is 12 residues long. Germline V gives CDR1 MNHNS, CDR2 SASEGT. V lost 6 bases, J lost 2 bases, and 8 bases lay in between. The CDR3 bases are TGTGCCAGCAGCTGGGATCCCTACGAGCAGTACTTC. Residues: CASSWDPYEQYF.

This chain uses TRBV2 with TRBJ2-7; D gene unclear. The CDR3 loop spans 13 amino acids. CDR1 is SNHLY, CDR2 FYNNEI, per germline. V lost 3 bases, J lost 1 base, and 7 bases lay in between. The CDR3 sequence is CASSETRSYEQYF. In DNA, the CDR3 is TGTGCCAGCAGTGAGACCAGGTCCTACGAGCAGTACTTC.

The sample holds many counts of this clonotype. This chain uses TRBV7-8 with TRBJ1-2, with D possibly TRBD1 on 5 matching bases. This CDR3 contains 14 residues. CDR1 is SGHVS, CDR2 FQNEAQ, per germline. V lost 1 base and J lost 6, with 12 bases in between. The CDR3 is CASSLGVWGNGYTF. The CDR3 DNA sequence: TGTGCCAGCAGCTTAGGAGTGTGGGGGAATGGCTACACCTTC.